This record concerns one T cell receptor beta chain sequence. After removal of 5 bases from V and 8 bases from J, the junction contained 7 bases not matched to a gene. CDR1 SGHRS and CDR2 YFSETQ come from the germline V gene. The CDR3 runs to 14 residues. These data are taken from a study of blood T cell repertoires in COVID-19. The assay was immunoSEQ multiplex PCR, and TCRdb's table has in-frame clones only and misses some. The repertoire holds roughly 180,000 clones, with approximately 86% as singletons. The receptor's source is a man in his late teens or twenties with acute or convalescent COVID-19. Specimen: peripheral blood. The rearrangement joins TRBV5-1 to TRBJ1-6, with 7 bases aligning to TRBD1. The DNA for the CDR3 is TGCGCCAGCAGTGACGGACAGGCCGATTCACCCCTCCACTTT. This translates into CASSDGQADSPLHF.